The 24 T cell receptor beta chains in this list originate from one sample, sequenced in a study of blood T cell repertoires in COVID-19. TCRdb keeps only in-frame clones here, not all; method: immunoSEQ multiplex PCR. The data hold 300,000 to 400,000 clones, with around nine tenths observed a single time. The sequencing sample was made of peripheral blood. These receptors all come from a human donor in a cohort sampled during active COVID-19.

This chain uses TRBV5-1 with TRBJ1-1; D gene ambiguous. CDR3 size: 14 residues. The V gene's germline CDR1 is SGHRS and CDR2 YFSETQ. Trimming removed 0 bases from V and 0 bases from J, with 6 bases in between. The CDR3 DNA reads as TGCGCCAGCAGCTTGGGCAGTATGAACACTGAAGCTTTCTTT. Its translation is CASSLGSMNTEAFF.

The V and J genes are TRBV15 and TRBJ2-1, with 10 bases aligning to TRBD2. The CDR3 contains 16 residues. V gave up 4 bases and J gave up 4 bases; unmatched junction bases: 7. CDR1 and CDR2 (germline): LNHNV, YYDKDF (reference sequence). This CDR3 is CATSTEASGGYNEQFF. The CDR3 nucleotides read TGTGCCACCAGCACGGAGGCTAGCGGGGGTTACAATGAGCAGTTCTTC.

This clone has more than one count but fewer than ten. The chain couples TRBV29-1 to TRBJ1-1; 8 bases line up with TRBD1. The CDR3 length is 13 residues. With V trimmed by 7 bases and J by 1 base, 5 bases remained unmatched. The germline V gene has CDR1 SQVTM and CDR2 ANQGSEA. CDR3 residues: CSGGTGPNTEAFF. CDR3 coding DNA: TGCAGCGGAGGGACAGGTCCGAACACTGAAGCTTTCTTT.

The rearrangement joins TRBV7-2 to TRBJ2-3; D is undetermined. Germline V gives CDR1 SGHTA, CDR2 FQGNSA. The CDR3 runs to 16 residues. V was clipped by 5 bases and J by 2 bases, with 17 bases between them. In nucleotides, the CDR3 is TGTGCCAGCAGCCCGAAATCACTTCTGATCACAGATACGCAGTATTTT. It is translated as CASSPKSLLITDTQYF.

This clone was counted ten times or more. The V gene is TRBV7-8, the J gene TRBJ2-5; no firm D call. V was cut by 4 bases and J by 4 bases, with 4 bases left in between. In germline, CDR1 is SGHVS, CDR2 FQNEAQ. The CDR3 runs 11 residues. This CDR3 reads CASSYGETQYF. Here the CDR3 DNA reads TGTGCCAGCAGCTACGGAGAGACCCAGTACTTC.

This clone was counted a single time. The V call is TRBV28, the J call TRBJ2-7; D uncertain. CDR3 length: 16 residues. In germline, CDR1 is MDHEN, CDR2 SYDVKM. Trimming took 4 bases from V and 6 from J, leaving 22 bases between them. The CDR3 reads CASSSPPESPEGEQYF. CDR3 in DNA: TGTGCCAGCAGTTCCCCCCCGGAGTCCCCGGAAGGCGAGCAGTACTTC.

This clone came up once. The V and J genes are TRBV5-6 and TRBJ2-7; the match to TRBD1 covers 9 bases. The CDR3 loop spans 15 amino acids. V lost 4 bases, J lost 4 bases, and 9 bases stayed unmatched. The germline gives CDR1 SGHDT, CDR2 YYEEEE. The CDR3: CASSHLGTGLYEQYF. CDR3 DNA sequence: TGTGCCAGCAGCCACCTCGGGACAGGGCTTTACGAGCAGTACTTC.

This clone was detected ten times or more. The chain links TRBV18 to TRBJ1-2, with 8 bases identical to TRBD1. Germline V gene sequence: CDR1 KGHSH, CDR2 LQKENI. This CDR3 has 16 amino acids. Trimming at V came to 0 bases and at J to 6 bases, leaving 9 bases not matched to a gene. CDR3 residues: CASSPPGQASSHGYTF. The CDR3 DNA sequence: TGTGCCAGCTCACCACCGGGACAGGCTAGTAGTCATGGCTACACCTTC.

The J gene is TRBJ1-4, the V gene TRBV4-1; perhaps TRBD1 as D (5 bases). This CDR3 is built from 15 residues. Germline values: CDR1 MGHRA, CDR2 YSYEKL. V was cut by 4 bases and J by 2 bases, with 11 bases left in between. The CDR3 loop reads CASSRAGSTNEKLFF. The DNA for the CDR3 is TGCGCCAGCAGCCGCGCAGGGTCCACTAATGAAAAACTGTTTTTT.

This clone was detected a few times. The chain recombines TRBV27 with TRBJ1-1; 9 bases match TRBD1. Germline V gives CDR1 MNHEY, CDR2 SMNVEV (reference sequence). V dropped 6 bases and J dropped 4; count of bases not matched to a gene: 6. CDR3 length: 14 amino acids. The CDR3 sequence: CASSYRGRGTEAFF. CDR3 sequence (DNA): TGTGCCAGCAGCTACAGGGGGCGCGGCACTGAAGCTTTCTTT.

The chain combines TRBV28 with TRBJ1-2; no reliable D call. The CDR3 runs 11 residues. Germline V gives CDR1 MDHEN, CDR2 SYDVKM. Between the trimmed V and J ends, which lost 8 bases and 2 bases, there was a span of 6 bases. The CDR3 is CASRSNYGYTF. CDR3 bases: TGTGCCAGCCGGTCGAACTATGGCTACACCTTC.

The chain joins TRBV7-8 to TRBJ1-5, with a weak D call TRBD1 (6 bases). This CDR3 is built from 13 residues. Germline CDR1 is SGHVS and CDR2 is FQNEAQ. The germline V and J ends were trimmed by 5 bases and 6 bases, with 11 bases remaining between them. In DNA, the CDR3 is TGTGCCAGCAGCGCCACCAGGGGTCAGCCCCAGCATTTT. Residues: CASSATRGQPQHF.

In its sample, this clone was seen a few times. This sequence joins TRBV5-4 and TRBJ1-6; D possibly corresponds to TRBD1 (6 bases). The CDR3 runs 16 residues. The V end lost 1 base, the J end lost 14 bases, and 22 bases lay between the germline ends. Germline V gene sequence: CDR1 SGHNT, CDR2 YYREEE (reference sequence). CDR3 sequence: CASSLNREPSTSALHF. The CDR3, as DNA: TGTGCCAGCAGCTTGAACAGGGAACCCTCTACCTCAGCCCTCCACTTT. Variable domain in full (rest from reference TRBV5-4 and TRBJ1-6): ETGVTQSPTHLIKTRGQQVTLRCSSQSGHNTVSWYQQALGQGPQFIFQYYREEENGRGNFPPRFSGLQFPNYSSELNVNALELDDSALYLCASSLNREPSTSALHFGNGTRLTVT.

The count of this clone is one. The J gene is TRBJ1-1, the V gene TRBV5-4; D unresolved. CDR1 is SGHNT, CDR2 YYREEE, per germline (reference sequence). The CDR3 covers 16 residues. Deletions cut 0 bases from V and 3 bases from J, with 15 bases between. In nucleotides, the CDR3 is TGTGCCAGCAGCTTGGCCCGACGGACCGGGGACACTGAAGCTTTCTTT. Translation: CASSLARRTGDTEAFF.

The rearrangement joins TRBV28 to TRBJ2-2; a possible D gene is TRBD1 (6 bases). This CDR3 has 13 residues. Trimming shortened V by 8 bases and J by 5 bases, and 12 bases separated the two germline ends. Germline V CDR1 and CDR2: MDHEN, SYDVKM. The CDR3 loop is CASYNRETGELFF. The DNA of the CDR3 is TGTGCCAGCTATAACAGGGAAACCGGGGAGCTGTTTTTT.

The rearrangement links TRBV14 to TRBJ2-5, with a tentative D call TRBD1 (6 bases). The CDR3 contains 15 residues. V was clipped by 1 base and J by 4 bases, with 13 bases between them. CDR1 and CDR2 from the germline V gene are SGHDN and FVKESK. CDR3 in amino acids: CASSQGRGGGETQYF. CDR3 in DNA: TGTGCCAGCAGCCAAGGGAGAGGGGGTGGAGAGACCCAGTACTTC.

V is TRBV7-8 and J is TRBJ2-5; TRBD1 matches 7 bases. Trimming cost V 5 bases and J 3 bases; bases outside gene matches: 12. This CDR3 spans 16 amino acids. CDR1 is SGHVS and CDR2 is FQNEAQ in the germline V gene. The chain's CDR3 is CASSTAPSTGKETQYF. Written as DNA, the CDR3 is TGTGCCAGCAGCACCGCACCCTCGACAGGGAAAGAGACCCAGTACTTC.

Regarding this clone: This specimen includes other DNA sequences encoding the same CDR3. V gene TRBV5-1 combines with J gene TRBJ2-2; no firm D call. CDR1 and CDR2 (germline): SGHRS, YFSETQ. V was cut by 5 bases and J by 3 bases, with 5 bases left in between. The CDR3 consists of 12 residues. CDR3 DNA sequence: TGCGCCAGCAGAGAGGACACCGGGGAGCTGTTTTTT. Encoded protein: CASREDTGELFF.

The CDR3 loop is CASSYTGLAGRRWTGELFF. Here the CDR3 DNA reads TGTGCCAGCAGTTACACCGGACTAGCGGGGCGTCGCTGGACCGGGGAGCTGTTTTTT. V and J are TRBV6-2 or TRBV6-3 and TRBJ2-2, with TRBD2 matching 12 bases. The germline CDR1 and CDR2 sequences are MNHEY and SVGEGT. The CDR3 sequence is 19 residues long. V was clipped by 2 bases and J by 5 bases; unmatched bases: 12.

This clone was seen a single time. The rearrangement uses TRBV30 and TRBJ2-3, with 10 bases identical to TRBD1. The CDR3 length is 13 residues. Germline loops: CDR1 GTSNPN, CDR2 SVGIG (reference sequence). V trimming: 5 bases; J trimming: 4 bases; junction bases outside the gene matches: 3. The CDR3 protein is CAWQGQGSDTQYF. CDR3 bases: TGTGCCTGGCAGGGACAGGGGTCAGATACGCAGTATTTT.

DNA for the CDR3: TGTGCCAGCAGTTTGTTGGCAGGGGGAAGGACCGGGGAGCTGTTTTTT. Residues: CASSLLAGGRTGELFF. The chain joins TRBV28 to TRBJ2-2; the match to TRBD1 covers 7 bases. The germline V gene has CDR1 MDHEN and CDR2 SYDVKM. The CDR3 sequence is 16 residues long. After removal of 3 bases from V and 5 bases from J, the junction contained 9 bases not matched to a gene.

The CDR3 reads CASSLEGYYGYTF. As DNA, the CDR3 is TGCGCCAGCAGCTTGGAGGGGTATTATGGCTACACCTTC. The chain is built from TRBV5-1 and TRBJ1-2; D is perhaps TRBD1 (5 bases). This CDR3 has 13 amino acids. Germline-derived CDR1 and CDR2 are SGHRS and YFSETQ. Between the trimmed V and J ends, which lost 0 bases and 5 bases, there was a span of 8 bases. The full variable domain, in which reference TRBV5-1 and TRBJ1-2 provide the parts outside the CDR3, is KAGVTQTPRYLIKTRGQQVTLSCSPISGHRSVSWYQQTPGQGLQFLFEYFSETQRNKGNFPGRFSGRQFSNSRSEMNVSTLELGDSALYLCASSLEGYYGYTFGSGTRLTVV.

CDR3 DNA sequence: TGTGCCTGGAGTGTAACGCAGGGGGGCACTGAAGCTTTCTTT. Residues: CAWSVTQGGTEAFF. This chain joins TRBV30 and TRBJ1-1, with TRBD1 identical over 7 bases. The CDR3 totals 14 residues. Germline V gene sequence: CDR1 GTSNPN, CDR2 SVGIG (reference sequence). V lost 0 bases, J lost 4 bases, and 5 bases stayed unmatched.

V gene TRBV5-6 combines with J gene TRBJ2-5, with 8 bases matching TRBD1. This CDR3 has 16 amino acids. The V segment lost 3 bases and the J segment 1 base; nucleotides outside the gene matches: 8. Germline V lookup: CDR1 SGHDT, CDR2 YYEEEE. CDR3 bases: TGTGCCAGCAGCTCGCCGGACAGGGCGACCCAAGAGACCCAGTACTTC. Translating it yields CASSSPDRATQETQYF.